Below, 10 T cell receptor beta chains from the same sample are listed, as sequenced in a study of response to subunit inactivated influenza vaccine. TCRdb passed the RT-PCR reads through MiXCR, listing each CDR3 protein once. This sample has around 710,000 distinct CDR3 sequences; roughly 14% occur once, and the top ten carry around 7.3%. This specimen was PBMCs from blood, taken roughly 15 days before vaccination. All receptors come from a man aged 45 to 65 who received an inactivated influenza vaccine.

This chain joins TRBV5-6 and TRBJ2-1; 13 bases agree with TRBD2. CDR1 and CDR2 (germline): SGHDT, YYEEEE. The CDR3 runs to 18 residues. V trimming: 2 bases; J trimming: 0 bases; junction bases outside the gene matches: 5. CDR3 sequence reads: CASSFGTSGVISYNEQFF. In DNA, the CDR3 is TGTGCCAGCAGCTTCGGGACTAGCGGGGTTATCTCCTACAATGAGCAGTTCTTC.

This clonotype was picked up many times. The chain uses TRBV20-1 and TRBJ2-7; 9 bases match TRBD1. CDR1 and CDR2 from the germline V gene are DFQATT and SNEGSKA (reference sequence). V was clipped by 0 bases and J by 4 bases; unmatched bases: 7. The CDR3 is 15 residues long. The CDR3 region is CSARDSRTGVYEQYF. CDR3 bases: TGCAGTGCTAGAGATTCCCGGACAGGGGTTTACGAGCAGTACTTC.

This clonotype was detected a few times. The chain combines TRBV7-9 with TRBJ2-7; tentative D call: TRBD2 (5 bases). V lost 7 bases to trimming and J lost 3 bases, with 16 bases between them. Germline V lookup: CDR1 SEHNR, CDR2 FQNEAQ (reference sequence). The CDR3 runs 14 residues. The DNA of the CDR3 is TGTGCCAGCAAGAAGGACGGAGCGGACTACGAGCAGTACTTC. It is translated as CASKKDGADYEQYF.

This clonotype was found once. The CDR3 end shows no conserved phenylalanine or tryptophan, and so a read error is likely. The chain combines TRBV5-1 with TRBJ2-7; 12 nucleotides align to TRBD1. The V gene end was trimmed by 4 bases and the J gene end by 3 bases; junction bases not matched to a gene: 5. CDR3 length equals 15 residues. Germline-derived CDR1 and CDR2 are SGHRS and YFSETQ. The CDR3 here is CASSPGTGGGYEQYL. In DNA form, the CDR3 reads TGCGCCAGCAGCCCGGGGACAGGGGGCGGCTACGAGCAGTACCTC.

The V gene is TRBV12-3 or TRBV12-4, the J gene TRBJ2-1; 12 nucleotides align to TRBD1. The CDR3 consists of 15 residues. V dropped 6 bases and J dropped 8; count of bases not matched to a gene: 8. CDR3 DNA sequence: TGTGCCAGCAGGGGACAGGGGGCAGGAAGCGATGAGCAGTTCTTC. It translates to CASRGQGAGSDEQFF.

This clonotype was counted once. The rearrangement joins TRBV6-2 or TRBV6-3 to TRBJ2-7; 8 bases are shared with TRBD2. The V and J ends lost 6 bases and 0 bases, in that order; junction bases with no gene match: 7. This CDR3 comprises 15 residues. Germline V gene lookup returns CDR1 MNHEY and CDR2 SVGEGT. The CDR3 bases are TGTGCCAGCAGATTAGCGGGACACCTCTCCTACGAGCAGTACTTC. Protein sequence: CASRLAGHLSYEQYF.

This clonotype was seen a few times. The genes are TRBV5-1 and TRBJ2-3; D unclear. The CDR3 is 15 amino acids. V was pared by 5 bases and J by 0 bases, with 13 bases between. Germline V gene lookup returns CDR1 SGHRS and CDR2 YFSETQ. The CDR3 sequence: CASRPEGQSTDTQYF. The CDR3 nucleotides are TGCGCCAGCAGACCTGAAGGCCAGAGCACAGATACGCAGTATTTT.

The chain is built from TRBV3-1 and TRBJ1-2; D not resolved. Trimming took off 7 bases at V and 4 bases at J, with 13 bases between the two ends. CDR1 is LGHDT and CDR2 is YNNKEL in the germline V gene (reference sequence). The CDR3 consists of 13 residues. The CDR3 DNA reads as TGTGCCAGCAATGAGGGTAGCGGCTATGGCTACACCTTC. This translates into CASNEGSGYGYTF.

The chain is built from TRBV25-1 and TRBJ1-2; D might be TRBD1 (5 bases). V gave up 7 bases and J gave up 10 bases, with 16 bases separating them. This CDR3 comprises 12 residues. The germline V gene has CDR1 MGHDK and CDR2 SYGVNS. Written as DNA, the CDR3 is TGTGCCAGCACTCAGGGCGGCGGTACCTACACCTTC. As protein: CASTQGGGTYTF.

This chain connects TRBV6-5 to TRBJ2-5, with 10 bases lining up with TRBD2. There are 16 residues in the CDR3. V lost 0 bases to trimming and J lost 7 bases; unmatched junction nucleotides: 8. Germline CDR1 is MNHEY and CDR2 is SVGAGI. The CDR3 coding sequence is TGTGCCAGCAGTTACTCTCCAGCGGGAGGGCCAAGGACCCAGTACTTC. Its translation: CASSYSPAGGPRTQYF.